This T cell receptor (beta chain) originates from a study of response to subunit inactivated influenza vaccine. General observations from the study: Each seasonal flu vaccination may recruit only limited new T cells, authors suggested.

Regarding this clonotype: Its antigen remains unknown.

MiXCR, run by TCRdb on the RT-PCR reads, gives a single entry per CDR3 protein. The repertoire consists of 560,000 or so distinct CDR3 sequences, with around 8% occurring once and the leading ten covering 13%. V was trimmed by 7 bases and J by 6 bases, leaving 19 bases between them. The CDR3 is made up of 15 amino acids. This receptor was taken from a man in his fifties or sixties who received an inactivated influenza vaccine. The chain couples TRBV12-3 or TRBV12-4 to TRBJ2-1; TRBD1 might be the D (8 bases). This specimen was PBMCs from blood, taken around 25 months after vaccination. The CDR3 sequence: CASIERDRRLNEQFF. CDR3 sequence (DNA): TGTGCCAGCATCGAGCGGGACAGGAGACTCAATGAGCAGTTCTTC.